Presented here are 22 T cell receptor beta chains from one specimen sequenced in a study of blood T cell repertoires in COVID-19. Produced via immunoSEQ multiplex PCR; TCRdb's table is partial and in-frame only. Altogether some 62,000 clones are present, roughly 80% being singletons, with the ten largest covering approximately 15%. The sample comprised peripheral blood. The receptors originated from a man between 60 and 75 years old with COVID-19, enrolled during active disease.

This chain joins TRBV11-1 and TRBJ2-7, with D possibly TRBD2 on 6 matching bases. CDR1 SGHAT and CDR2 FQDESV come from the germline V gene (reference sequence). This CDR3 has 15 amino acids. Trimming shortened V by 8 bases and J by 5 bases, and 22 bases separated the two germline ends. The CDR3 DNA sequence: TGTGCCAGCTCCTCCTCTGACGACCTAGCGAACGAGCAGTACTTC. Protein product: CASSSSDDLANEQYF.

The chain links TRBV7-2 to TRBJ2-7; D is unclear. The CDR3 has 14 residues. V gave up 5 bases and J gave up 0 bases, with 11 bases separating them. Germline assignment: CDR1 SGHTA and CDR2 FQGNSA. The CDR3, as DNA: TGTGCCAGCAGCGTGACATCCTCCTCCTACGAGCAGTACTTC. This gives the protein CASSVTSSSYEQYF.

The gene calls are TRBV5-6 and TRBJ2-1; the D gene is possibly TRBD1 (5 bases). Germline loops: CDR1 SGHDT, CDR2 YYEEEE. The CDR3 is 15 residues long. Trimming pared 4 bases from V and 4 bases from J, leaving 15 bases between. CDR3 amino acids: CASSHLLTVYNEQFF. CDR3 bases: TGTGCCAGCAGCCACCTCCTGACAGTATACAATGAGCAGTTCTTC. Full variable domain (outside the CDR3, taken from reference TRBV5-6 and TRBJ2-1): DAGVTQSPTHLIKTRGQQVTLRCSPKSGHDTVSWYQQALGQGPQFIFQYYEEEERQRGNFPDRFSGHQFPNYSSELNVNALLLGDSALYLCASSHLLTVYNEQFFGPGTRLTVL.

The CDR3 loop reads CASSLSRVRHEQYF. The CDR3 DNA reads TGTGCCAGCAGCCTGAGTCGGGTTCGGCACGAGCAGTACTTC. The rearrangement joins TRBV7-6 to TRBJ2-7; D is unresolved. The CDR3 is 14 amino acids. Germline values: CDR1 SGHVS, CDR2 FNYEAQ. The ends were cut back, 5 bases at V and 5 bases at J, with 16 bases in the middle.

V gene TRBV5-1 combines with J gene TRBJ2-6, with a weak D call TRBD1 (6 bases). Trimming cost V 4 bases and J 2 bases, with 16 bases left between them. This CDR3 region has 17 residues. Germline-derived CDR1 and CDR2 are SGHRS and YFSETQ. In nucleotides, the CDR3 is TGCGCCAGCAGCCCCTTGGGGGCACTCACTGGGGCCAACGTCCTGACTTTC. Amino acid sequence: CASSPLGALTGANVLTF.

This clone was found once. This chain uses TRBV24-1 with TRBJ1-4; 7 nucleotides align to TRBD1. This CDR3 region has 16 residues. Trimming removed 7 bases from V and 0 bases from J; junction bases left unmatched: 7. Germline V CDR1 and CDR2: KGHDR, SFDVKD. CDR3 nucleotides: TGTGCCACCAGCTCAGGGGGACTTGCAACTAATGAAAAACTGTTTTTT. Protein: CATSSGGLATNEKLFF.

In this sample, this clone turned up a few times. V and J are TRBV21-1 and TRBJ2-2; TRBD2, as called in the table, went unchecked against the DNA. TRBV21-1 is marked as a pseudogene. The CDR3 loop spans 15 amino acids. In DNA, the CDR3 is TGTGCCAGCAGCAAAGCTGTATCGAACACCGGGGAGCTGTTTTTT. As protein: CASSKAVSNTGELFF.

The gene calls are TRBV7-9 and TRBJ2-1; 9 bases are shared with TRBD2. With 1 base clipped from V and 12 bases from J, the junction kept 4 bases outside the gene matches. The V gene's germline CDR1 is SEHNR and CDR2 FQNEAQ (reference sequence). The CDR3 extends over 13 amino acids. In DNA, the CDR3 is TGTGCCAGCAGCTTAGTTGGAGCGGGAGGGCAGTTCTTC. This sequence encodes CASSLVGAGGQFF.

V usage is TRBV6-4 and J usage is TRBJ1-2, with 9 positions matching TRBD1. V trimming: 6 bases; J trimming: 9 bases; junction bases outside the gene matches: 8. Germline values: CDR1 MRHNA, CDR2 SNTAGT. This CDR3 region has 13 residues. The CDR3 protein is CASSSTGGASYTF. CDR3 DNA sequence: TGTGCCAGCAGCAGCACAGGGGGCGCGAGCTACACCTTC.

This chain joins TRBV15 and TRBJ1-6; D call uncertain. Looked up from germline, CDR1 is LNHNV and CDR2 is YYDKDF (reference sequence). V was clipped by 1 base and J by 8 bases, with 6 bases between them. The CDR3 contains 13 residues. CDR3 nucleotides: TGTGCCACCAGCAGAGTCGGTGATTCACCCCTCCACTTT. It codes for CATSRVGDSPLHF.

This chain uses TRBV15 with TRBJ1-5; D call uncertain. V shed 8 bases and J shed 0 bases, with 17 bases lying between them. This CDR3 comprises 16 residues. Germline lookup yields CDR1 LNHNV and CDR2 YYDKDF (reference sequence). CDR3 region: CATGEVYVRSNQPQHF. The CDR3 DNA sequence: TGTGCCACCGGGGAGGTATACGTCCGTAGCAATCAGCCCCAGCATTTT. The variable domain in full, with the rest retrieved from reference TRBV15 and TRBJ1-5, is DAMVIQNPRYQVTQFGKPVTLSCSQTLNHNVMYWYQQKSSQAPKLLFHYYDKDFNNEADTPDNFQSRRPNTSFCFLDIRSPGLGDTAMYLCATGEVYVRSNQPQHFGDGTRLSIL.

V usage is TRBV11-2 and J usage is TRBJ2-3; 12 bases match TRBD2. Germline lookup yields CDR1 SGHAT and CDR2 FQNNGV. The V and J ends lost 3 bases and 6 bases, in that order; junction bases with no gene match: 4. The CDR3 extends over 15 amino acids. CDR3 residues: CASSLGLAGWDTQYF. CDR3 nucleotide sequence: TGTGCCAGCAGCTTGGGACTAGCGGGCTGGGATACGCAGTATTTT.

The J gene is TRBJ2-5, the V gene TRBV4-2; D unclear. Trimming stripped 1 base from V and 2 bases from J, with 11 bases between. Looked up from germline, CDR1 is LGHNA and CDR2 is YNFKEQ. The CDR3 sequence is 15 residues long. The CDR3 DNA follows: TGTGCCAGCAGCCAAGGTGTCGGCGGTCAAGAGACCCAGTACTTC. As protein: CASSQGVGGQETQYF.

DNA of the CDR3: TGTGCCAGTCAAACCGGACAGGGCCGAGGGACTGAAGCTTTCTTT. Its protein product is CASQTGQGRGTEAFF. V and J are TRBV19 and TRBJ1-1; TRBD1 agrees at 8 bases. The CDR3 totals 15 residues. V shed 8 bases, J shed 5 bases, and the junction held 13 bases outside the gene matches. The V gene's germline CDR1 is LNHDA and CDR2 SQIVND (reference sequence).

This CDR3 reads CATGGLAITGELFF. The CDR3 coding sequence is TGTGCCACCGGGGGACTAGCTATCACCGGGGAGCTGTTTTTT. The V call is TRBV3-1 (or the pseudogene TRBV3-2), the J call TRBJ2-2, with 9 positions matching TRBD2. This CDR3 has 14 amino acids. Germline-derived CDR1 and CDR2 are LGHDT and YNNKEL (reference sequence). Trimming cost V 10 bases and J 4 bases; bases outside gene matches: 7.

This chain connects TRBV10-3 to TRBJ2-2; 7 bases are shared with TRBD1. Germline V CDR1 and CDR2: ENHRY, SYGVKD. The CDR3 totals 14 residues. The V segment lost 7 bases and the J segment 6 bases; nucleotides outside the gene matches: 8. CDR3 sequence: CAIKDRVFSGELFF. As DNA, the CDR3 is TGTGCCATCAAAGACAGGGTGTTTTCCGGGGAGCTGTTTTTT.

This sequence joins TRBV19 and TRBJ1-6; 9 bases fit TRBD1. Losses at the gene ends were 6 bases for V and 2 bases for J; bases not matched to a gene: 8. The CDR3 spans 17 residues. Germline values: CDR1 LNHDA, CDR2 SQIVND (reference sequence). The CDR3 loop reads CASSNDRGGPYNSPLHF. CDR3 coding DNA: TGTGCCAGTAGCAACGACAGGGGGGGACCCTATAATTCACCCCTCCACTTT.

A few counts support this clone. CDR3 amino acids: CASSSRNGIGEQYF. CDR3 DNA: TGTGCCAGCAGCTCTCGGAACGGGATCGGAGAGCAGTACTTC. The V call is TRBV6-2 or TRBV6-3, the J call TRBJ2-7; a possible D gene is TRBD2 (5 bases). Germline-derived CDR1 and CDR2 are MNHEY and SVGEGT. The CDR3 totals 14 residues. The V end was cut by 6 bases, the J end by 7 bases, with 19 bases between.

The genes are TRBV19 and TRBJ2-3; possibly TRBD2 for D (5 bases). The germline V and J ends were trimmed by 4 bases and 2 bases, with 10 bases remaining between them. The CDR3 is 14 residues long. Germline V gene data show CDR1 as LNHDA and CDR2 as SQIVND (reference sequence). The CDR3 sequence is CASSTERPTDTQYF. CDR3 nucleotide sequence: TGTGCCAGTAGTACAGAGCGGCCCACAGATACGCAGTATTTT.

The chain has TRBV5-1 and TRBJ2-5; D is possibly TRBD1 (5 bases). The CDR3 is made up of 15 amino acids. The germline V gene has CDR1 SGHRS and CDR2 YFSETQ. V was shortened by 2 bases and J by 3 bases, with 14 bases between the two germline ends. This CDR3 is CASSFLQGGEETQYF. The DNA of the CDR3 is TGCGCCAGCAGCTTCCTCCAGGGTGGAGAAGAGACCCAGTACTTC.

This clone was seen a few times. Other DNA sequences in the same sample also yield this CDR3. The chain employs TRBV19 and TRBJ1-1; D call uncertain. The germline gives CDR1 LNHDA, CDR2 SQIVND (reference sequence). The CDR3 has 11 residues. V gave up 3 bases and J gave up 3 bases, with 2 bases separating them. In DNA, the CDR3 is TGTGCCAGTAGTATCTACACTGAAGCTTTCTTT. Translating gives CASSIYTEAFF.

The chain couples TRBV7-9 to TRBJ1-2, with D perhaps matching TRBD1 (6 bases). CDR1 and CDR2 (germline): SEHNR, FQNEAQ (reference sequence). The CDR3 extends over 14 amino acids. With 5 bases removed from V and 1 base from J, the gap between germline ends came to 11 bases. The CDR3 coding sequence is TGTGCCAGCAGCCCGGACAGTGGTAACTATGGCTACACCTTC. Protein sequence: CASSPDSGNYGYTF.